This record looks at one T cell receptor beta chain sequence and its context. Unmatched junction bases numbered 4, after V lost 1 base and J lost 4 bases. The length of the CDR3 is 14 residues. Looked up from germline, CDR1 is SGHRS and CDR2 is YFSETQ. The sample belongs to a study of blood T cell repertoires in COVID-19. The overall study: The origin of the acute and convalescent COVID-19 samples was the United States, Italy and Spain. In each case, the material was cDNA or gDNA derived from T cells, B-cell-depleted T cells, or PBMCs.

During active infection, Seattle patients enrolled and were then monitored through disease. In the study's own analysis: Amplified reference gene primers provided the basis for estimating nucleated cell counts. TCRdb's table, derived via immunoSEQ multiplex PCR, lists solely in-frame clones and lacks some. That table supplies the V and J calls and clone size; D and trimming were determined from the DNA. The table has more than 75,000 clones, roughly 90% seen once; the top ten hold less than 3.5%. The sequence was obtained from a man between 45 and 60 years old with COVID-19, enrolled during active disease. Sequenced input: peripheral blood. V usage is TRBV5-1 and J usage is TRBJ2-7, with 8 bases identical to TRBD2. The CDR3 protein is CASSLTSGEYEQYF. CDR3 nucleotide sequence: TGCGCCAGCAGCTTGACTAGCGGAGAATACGAGCAGTACTTC.